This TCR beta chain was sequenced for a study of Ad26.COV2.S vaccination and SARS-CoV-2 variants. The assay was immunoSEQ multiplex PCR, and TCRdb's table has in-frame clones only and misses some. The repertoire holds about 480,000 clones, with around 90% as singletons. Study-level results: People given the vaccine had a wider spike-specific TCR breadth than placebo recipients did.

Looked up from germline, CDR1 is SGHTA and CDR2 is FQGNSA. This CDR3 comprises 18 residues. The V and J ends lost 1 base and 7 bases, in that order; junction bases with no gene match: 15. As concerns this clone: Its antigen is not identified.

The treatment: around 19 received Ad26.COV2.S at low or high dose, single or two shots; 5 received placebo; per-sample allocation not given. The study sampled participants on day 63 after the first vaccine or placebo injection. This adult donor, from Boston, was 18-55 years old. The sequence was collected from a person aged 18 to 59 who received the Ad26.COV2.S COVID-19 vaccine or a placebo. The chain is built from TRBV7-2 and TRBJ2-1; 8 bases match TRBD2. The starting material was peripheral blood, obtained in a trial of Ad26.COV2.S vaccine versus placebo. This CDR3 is CASSLVFSGRVFRNEQFF. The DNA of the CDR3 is TGTGCCAGCAGCTTAGTGTTCAGCGGGAGAGTATTTAGGAATGAGCAGTTCTTC.